Shown below are 15 T cell receptor beta chains from a single sample sequenced in a study of shared clonotypes between healthy human individuals. Generated by immunoSEQ multiplex PCR, the TCRdb table keeps only in-frame clones and is missing some. The table lists some 2 million clones, about 95% of them singletons. Naive CD8 isolation took CD45RO-negative cells positively selected for CCR7 and excluded terminally differentiated effector memory CD45RA+ cells. The specimen was naive CD8+ T cells sorted from blood. These receptors all stem from a man between 18 and 35 years old in good health.

The CDR3 nucleotides read TGTGCCAGCAGGGGGTGGAGTGGGACAGGGCAAGAGACCCAGTACTTC. This gives the protein CASRGWSGTGQETQYF. V is TRBV6-6 and J is TRBJ2-5, with 9 nucleotides matching TRBD1. The CDR3 is 16 amino acids. Trimming at V came to 6 bases and at J to 2 bases, leaving 10 bases not matched to a gene. Germline V gene sequence: CDR1 MNHNY, CDR2 SVGAGI (reference sequence).

This chain links TRBV10-2 with TRBJ2-7; 8 bases line up with TRBD2. CDR1 is WSHSY and CDR2 is SAAADI in the germline V gene. V was clipped by 3 bases and J by 4 bases; unmatched bases: 17. This CDR3 is built from 18 residues. The CDR3 DNA reads as TGCGCCAGCAGTGACTACGGTCGAGCGGGGGACTCTATGTACGAGCAGTACTTC. This sequence encodes CASSDYGRAGDSMYEQYF.

This rearrangement joins TRBV15 to TRBJ2-5, with 11 bases identical to TRBD1. The J call is in doubt because the DNA end fits TRBJ2-7 better. The CDR3 is made up of 15 amino acids. Germline V gene sequence: CDR1 LNHNV, CDR2 YYDKDF (reference sequence). CDR3 residues: CATSRRGQGAYEQYF. DNA for the CDR3: TGTGCCACCAGCAGGAGGGGACAGGGGGCCTACGAGCAGTACTTC.

V gene TRBV7-9 combines with J gene TRBJ2-3; D not resolved. V was shortened by 5 bases and J by 0 bases, with 12 bases between the two germline ends. Germline assignment: CDR1 SEHNR and CDR2 FQNEAQ (reference sequence). This CDR3 comprises 15 residues. The CDR3 region is CASSPKGSSTDTQYF. The CDR3 region has the DNA TGTGCCAGCAGCCCCAAGGGAAGCAGCACAGATACGCAGTATTTT.

This clone was observed once. The genes are TRBV6-6 and TRBJ2-2, with D possibly TRBD1 on 6 matching bases. The germline V gene has CDR1 MNHNY and CDR2 SVGAGI (reference sequence). V was pared by 4 bases and J by 6 bases, with 9 bases between. The length of the CDR3 is 13 residues. The CDR3 DNA reads TGTGCCAGCAGTTCGGGACAACCCGGGGAGCTGTTTTTT. As protein: CASSSGQPGELFF.

In regard to this clone: Other DNA sequences in the same sample also yield this CDR3. J is TRBJ2-1 and V is TRBV7-9; 10 bases are a match to TRBD2. The V gene's germline CDR1 is SEHNR and CDR2 FQNEAQ (reference sequence). The CDR3 runs to 16 residues. V was clipped by 5 bases and J by 4 bases; unmatched bases: 8. CDR3 sequence (DNA): TGTGCCAGCAGCCCCTGGACTAGCGGCGCGTACAATGAGCAGTTCTTC. It codes for CASSPWTSGAYNEQFF.

This chain joins TRBV11-1 and TRBJ2-2; TRBD1 matches 9 bases. V shed 5 bases and J 6 bases; nucleotides not matched to a gene: 7. This CDR3 comprises 15 residues. Germline V gene data show CDR1 as SGHAT and CDR2 as FQDESV (reference sequence). The CDR3 DNA sequence: TGTGCCAGCAGCCCGGACAGGGGTTTATCCGGGGAGCTGTTTTTT. This codes for CASSPDRGLSGELFF.

The chain has TRBV19 and TRBJ2-7, with D perhaps TRBD1 or TRBD2 (6 bases each). Per the germline V gene, CDR1 is LNHDA and CDR2 is SQIVND (reference sequence). V was trimmed by 5 bases and J by 1 base, leaving 15 bases between them. The CDR3 extends over 15 amino acids. The DNA for the CDR3 is TGTGCCAGTAGTGGAGGATGGGGGGCTTCCTACGAGCAGTACTTC. This encodes CASSGGWGASYEQYF.

The gene calls are TRBV6-6 and TRBJ2-5; the D gene is possibly TRBD2 (5 bases). V dropped 7 bases and J dropped 3 bases, with 15 bases sitting between them. The germline V gene encodes CDR1 MNHNY and CDR2 SVGAGI (reference sequence). The length of the CDR3 is 14 residues. The CDR3 DNA reads TGTGCCAGCACCCCTTATGGGGAGAAAGAGACCCAGTACTTC. This gives the protein CASTPYGEKETQYF.

This chain connects TRBV2 to TRBJ1-3; D perhaps matches TRBD1 (6 bases). The CDR3 runs to 15 residues. Looked up from germline, CDR1 is SNHLY and CDR2 is FYNNEI. V lost 4 bases to trimming and J lost 0 bases, with 10 bases between them. The DNA of the CDR3 is TGTGCCAGCAGTGGTGACAGGTCCTCTGGAAACACCATATATTTT. The encoded protein is CASSGDRSSGNTIYF.

This chain links TRBV9 with TRBJ1-6, with 7 bases that match TRBD1. Germline loops: CDR1 SGDLS, CDR2 YYNGEE. The J segment lost 3 bases and the V segment lost 0 bases, leaving 3 bases of the junction unmatched. The CDR3 is 16 residues long. The CDR3 loop reads CASSVGYRGYNSPLHF. In DNA form, the CDR3 reads TGTGCCAGCAGCGTAGGCTACAGGGGCTATAATTCACCCCTCCACTTT.

This chain joins TRBV10-2 and TRBJ2-7, with D tentatively TRBD1 or TRBD2 (6 bases each). CDR3 length: 15 amino acids. CDR1 is WSHSY and CDR2 is SAAADI in the germline V gene. Trimming shortened V by 10 bases and J by 0 bases, and 19 bases separated the two germline ends. The CDR3 DNA reads as TGCGCCACCAATACAGGGACTCCTCCCTCCTACGAGCAGTACTTC. As protein: CATNTGTPPSYEQYF.

The chain couples TRBV18 to TRBJ1-4; D ambiguous. This CDR3 comprises 15 residues. CDR1 and CDR2 (germline): KGHSH, LQKENI. Trimming stripped 1 base from V and 7 bases from J, with 13 bases between. The CDR3 spells CASSPRREEGEKLFF. The DNA for the CDR3 is TGTGCCAGCTCACCACGGCGGGAGGAAGGTGAAAAACTGTTTTTT.

This chain uses TRBV4-3 with TRBJ2-3, with 10 bases aligning to TRBD2. Germline V gene data show CDR1 as LGHNA and CDR2 as YSLEER. With V trimmed by 0 bases and J by 2 bases, 11 bases remained unmatched. This CDR3 has 19 residues. This CDR3 is CASSQETRTSGTSTDTQYF. The DNA of the CDR3 is TGCGCCAGCAGCCAAGAAACGCGAACTAGCGGGACATCCACAGATACGCAGTATTTT.

The rearrangement joins TRBV7-9 to TRBJ2-5; D unresolved. CDR1 and CDR2 from the germline V gene are SEHNR and FQNEAQ (reference sequence). The V end was cut by 5 bases, the J end by 11 bases, with 15 bases between. This CDR3 region has 12 residues. CDR3 sequence reads: CASSLPLTGQYF. The DNA of the CDR3 is TGTGCCAGCAGCCTCCCCCTAACGGGTCAGTACTTC.